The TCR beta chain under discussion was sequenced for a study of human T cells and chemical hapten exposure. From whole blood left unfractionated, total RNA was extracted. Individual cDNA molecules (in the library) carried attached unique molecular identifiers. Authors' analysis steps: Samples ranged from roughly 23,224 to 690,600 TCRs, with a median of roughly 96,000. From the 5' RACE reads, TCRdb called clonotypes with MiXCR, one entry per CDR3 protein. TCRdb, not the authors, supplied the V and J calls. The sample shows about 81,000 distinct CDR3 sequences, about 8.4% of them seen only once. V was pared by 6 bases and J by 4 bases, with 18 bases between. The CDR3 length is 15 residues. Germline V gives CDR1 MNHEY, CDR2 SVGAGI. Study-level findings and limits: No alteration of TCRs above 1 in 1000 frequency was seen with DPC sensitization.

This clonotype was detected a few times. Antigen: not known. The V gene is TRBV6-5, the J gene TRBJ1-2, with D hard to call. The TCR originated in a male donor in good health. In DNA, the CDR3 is TGTGCCAGCAGGCCCGACGATGTTACCTTCTATGGCTACACCTTC. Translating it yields CASRPDDVTFYGYTF.